This TCR beta chain was sequenced during a study of T cell repertoires in cytomegalovirus infection. Whole-study context: Indicated by public TCR beta signatures were CMV infection and matching HLA type. Study-level points and caveats: Carriers of CMV plus the relevant HLA were identified by cumulative public TCR beta family frequency. HLA-C-restricted CMV-specific TCR beta clonotypes were dominant in the ex vivo response.

This clonotype was counted between two and nine times. Antigen: not known. MiXCR, run by TCRdb on the reads, gives a single entry per CDR3 protein. The repertoire holds about 210,000 distinct CDR3 sequences, with roughly 6.5% as singletons. The CDR3 spans 14 residues. Trimming stripped 0 bases from V and 3 bases from J, with 11 bases between. Germline V gene sequence: CDR1 GTSNPN, CDR2 SVGIG (reference sequence). The clonotype comes from a human donor in good health (CMV status not recorded). Some clones in this sample may be carry-over from other donors' samples. Input material: PBMCs. The chain uses TRBV30 and TRBJ1-2; no reliable D call. DNA for the CDR3: TGTGCCTGGAGTGTACCGCCCGGATACTATGGCTACACCTTC. Its protein is CAWSVPPGYYGYTF.